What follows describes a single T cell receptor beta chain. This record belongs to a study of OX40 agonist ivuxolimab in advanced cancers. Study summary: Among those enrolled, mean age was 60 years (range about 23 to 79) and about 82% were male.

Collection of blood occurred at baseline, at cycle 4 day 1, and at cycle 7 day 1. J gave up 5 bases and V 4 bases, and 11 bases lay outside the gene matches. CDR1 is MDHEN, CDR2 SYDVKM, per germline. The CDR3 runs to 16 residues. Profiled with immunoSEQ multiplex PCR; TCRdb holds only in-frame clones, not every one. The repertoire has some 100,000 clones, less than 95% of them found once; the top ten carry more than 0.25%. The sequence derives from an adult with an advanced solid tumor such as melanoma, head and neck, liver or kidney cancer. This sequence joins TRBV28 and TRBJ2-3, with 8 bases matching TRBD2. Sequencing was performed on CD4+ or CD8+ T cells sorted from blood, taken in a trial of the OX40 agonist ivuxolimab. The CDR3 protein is CASSSLGGTSVDTQYF. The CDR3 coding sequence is TGTGCCAGCAGTTCCTTGGGGGGGACTAGTGTAGATACGCAGTATTTT.